A single sample gave rise to the 21 T cell receptor beta chains below, sequenced in a study of PD-1 blockade in classical Hodgkin lymphoma. Libraries were prepared by immunoSEQ multiplex PCR; TCRdb keeps only in-frame clonotypes and omits some of them. The sample carries approximately 25,000 clones, roughly nine tenths recorded once. Time point denoted: newly diagnosed, previously untreated cHL patient sample. Purification of CD4+ T cells from thawed PBMCs was performed via magnetic negative selection. Sequencing was done on a sample of CD4+ T cells from blood. These receptors all stem from a human donor with classical Hodgkin lymphoma.

This chain joins TRBV4-1 and TRBJ2-7; TRBD2 is a possible D gene (5 bases). There are 15 residues in the CDR3. Germline V gene data show CDR1 as MGHRA and CDR2 as YSYEKL. Trimming took 1 base from V and 3 from J, leaving 13 bases between them. CDR3 protein: CASSQAGKEGYEQYF. The DNA for the CDR3 is TGCGCCAGCAGCCAAGCAGGTAAAGAGGGCTACGAGCAGTACTTC.

CDR3 sequence reads: CASSIEAGRGRGGYTF. The CDR3, as DNA: TGTGCCAGTAGTATTGAGGCGGGCAGGGGAAGAGGCGGCTACACCTTC. The chain links TRBV19 to TRBJ1-2; tentative D call: TRBD1 (6 bases). The germline CDR1 and CDR2 sequences are LNHDA and SQIVND (reference sequence). This CDR3 contains 16 residues. The V end lost 3 bases, the J end lost 8 bases, and 22 bases lay between the germline ends. Based on the CDR3 plus reference TRBV19 and TRBJ1-2, the full variable domain is DGGITQSPKYLFRKEGQNVTLSCEQNLNHDAMYWYRQDPGQGLRLIYYSQIVNDFQKGDIAEGYSVSREKKESFPLTVTSAQKNPTAFYLCASSIEAGRGRGGYTFGSGTRLTVV.

V is TRBV6-5 and J is TRBJ1-4; D unresolved. The CDR3 is made up of 12 amino acids. Trimming cost V 4 bases and J 8 bases, with 8 bases left between them. Germline lookup yields CDR1 MNHEY and CDR2 SVGAGI. The CDR3 region is CASSSLGEKLFF. The CDR3 DNA follows: TGTGCCAGCAGTTCCCTAGGGGAAAAACTGTTTTTT.

The J gene is TRBJ2-2, the V gene TRBV19; maybe TRBD1 (7 bases). The length of the CDR3 is 15 residues. Trimming shortened V by 7 bases and J by 2 bases, and 14 bases separated the two germline ends. The germline CDR1 and CDR2 sequences are LNHDA and SQIVND (reference sequence). CDR3 sequence reads: CASINRGGNTGELFF. CDR3 in DNA: TGTGCCAGTATAAACAGGGGAGGTAACACCGGGGAGCTGTTTTTT.

This clone showed up just once. This rearrangement joins TRBV5-4 to TRBJ2-5, with D possibly called TRBD1 or TRBD2 (5 bases each). The CDR3 covers 14 residues. Germline CDR1 reads SGHNT; CDR2 reads YYREEE (reference sequence). V was cut by 1 base and J by 4 bases, with 11 bases left in between. Here the CDR3 DNA reads TGTGCCAGCAGCTTGCAGGGAGTAGGAGAGACCCAGTACTTC. This codes for CASSLQGVGETQYF.

This chain joins TRBV5-1 and TRBJ2-1, with D perhaps TRBD2 (6 bases). Deletions cut 4 bases from V and 6 bases from J, with 11 bases between. Germline V gene lookup returns CDR1 SGHRS and CDR2 YFSETQ. This CDR3 comprises 13 residues. Here the CDR3 reads CASSPGGRNEQFF. The CDR3 DNA follows: TGCGCCAGCAGCCCCGGAGGGCGCAATGAGCAGTTCTTC.

The chain combines TRBV5-1 with TRBJ2-7; TRBD1 aligns across 9 bases. In germline, CDR1 is SGHRS, CDR2 YFSETQ. The CDR3 runs to 16 residues. The V gene end was trimmed by 0 bases and the J gene end by 2 bases; junction bases not matched to a gene: 6. This CDR3 reads CASSLAWDRVTYEQYF. The DNA for the CDR3 is TGCGCCAGCAGCTTGGCCTGGGACAGGGTCACCTACGAGCAGTACTTC.

The V call is TRBV5-1, the J call TRBJ2-1, with 8 bases aligning to TRBD2. This CDR3 contains 16 residues. Per germline, CDR1 SGHRS and CDR2 YFSETQ. Trimming at V came to 0 bases and at J to 2 bases, leaving 4 bases not matched to a gene. The CDR3 nucleotides are TGCGCCAGCAGCTTGGCTTGGCGGGGGGCCTACAATGAGCAGTTCTTC. This codes for CASSLAWRGAYNEQFF.

In its sample, this clone was seen a few times. The rearrangement joins TRBV28 to TRBJ1-2, with 10 bases identical to TRBD1. This CDR3 has 14 residues. Germline CDR1 reads MDHEN; CDR2 reads SYDVKM. Trimming took 6 bases from V and 3 from J; bases not matched to a gene: 4. DNA for the CDR3: TGTGCCAGCAGGCGACAGGGGGCTGACTATGGCTACACCTTC. The encoded protein is CASRRQGADYGYTF.

The V gene is TRBV7-9, the J gene TRBJ1-5; tentatively, D is TRBD1 (6 bases). From germline, CDR1 is SEHNR and CDR2 FQNEAQ (reference sequence). The CDR3 covers 15 residues. Trimming took off 1 base at V and 3 bases at J, with 10 bases between the two ends. Here the CDR3 DNA reads TGTGCCAGCAGCTTAGATTCAGGGGTCAATCAGCCCCAGCATTTT. Translating it yields CASSLDSGVNQPQHF.

The gene calls are TRBV5-1 and TRBJ1-2; weak D call: TRBD1 (5 bases). CDR1 is SGHRS and CDR2 is YFSETQ in the germline V gene. This CDR3 has 16 amino acids. V lost 4 bases, J lost 4 bases, and 20 bases lay in between. In DNA form, the CDR3 reads TGCGCCAGCAGCATTACCGGGACGGACTTTTCCTATGGCTACACCTTC. Amino acids: CASSITGTDFSYGYTF.

This clone has a single count. The DNA of the CDR3 is TGTGCCAGCAGTGCCCGTCGGACAGGGGAAGTTGGAAACACCATATATTTT. It yields the protein CASSARRTGEVGNTIYF. The J gene is TRBJ1-3, the V gene TRBV6-1; 9 positions match TRBD1. This CDR3 region has 17 residues. V lost 4 bases and J lost 3; bases outside the gene matches: 10. Germline V lookup: CDR1 MNHNS, CDR2 SASEGT.

This rearrangement joins TRBV5-4 to TRBJ2-7, with TRBD1 matching over 8 bases. After removal of 2 bases from V and 2 bases from J, the junction contained 3 bases not matched to a gene. Germline V gene lookup returns CDR1 SGHNT and CDR2 YYREEE (reference sequence). This CDR3 comprises 14 residues. The CDR3: CASSLQQGAYEQYF. The CDR3 DNA sequence: TGTGCCAGCAGCTTACAACAGGGGGCCTACGAGCAGTACTTC.

The chain carries TRBV9 and TRBJ2-7; TRBD2 aligns across 13 bases. Per the germline V gene, CDR1 is SGDLS and CDR2 is YYNGEE. This CDR3 spans 15 amino acids. V shed 2 bases and J 3 bases; nucleotides not matched to a gene: 2. This CDR3 reads CASSVGTSGDYEQYF. In DNA form, the CDR3 reads TGTGCCAGCAGCGTGGGGACTAGCGGGGACTACGAGCAGTACTTC.

The chain has TRBV6-5 and TRBJ2-7; D is unresolved. The germline CDR1 and CDR2 sequences are MNHEY and SVGAGI. The length of the CDR3 is 15 residues. V was clipped by 2 bases and J by 2 bases, with 13 bases between them. Here the CDR3 reads CASSYRLGNPYEQYF. The DNA for the CDR3 is TGTGCCAGCAGTTACAGGTTAGGGAACCCCTACGAGCAGTACTTC.

Only a few counts were recorded for this clone. The rearrangement joins TRBV18 to TRBJ2-5; 8 bases fit TRBD2. J gave up 5 bases and V 3 bases, and 2 bases lay outside the gene matches. The CDR3 is made up of 13 amino acids. CDR1 and CDR2 (germline): KGHSH, LQKENI. The CDR3 protein is CASSPTGGETQYF. The DNA of the CDR3 is TGTGCCAGCTCACCCACGGGGGGGGAGACCCAGTACTTC.

The chain couples TRBV7-9 to TRBJ1-4; TRBD1 matches 10 bases. Germline trimming cut 4 bases from V and 6 bases from J; bases unmatched to any gene: 11. In germline, CDR1 is SEHNR, CDR2 FQNEAQ (reference sequence). The CDR3 has 17 amino acids. The CDR3 reads CASSYTGTGVTDEKLFF. The CDR3 region has the DNA TGTGCCAGCAGCTACACCGGGACAGGGGTTACGGATGAAAAACTGTTTTTT.

The V and J genes are TRBV7-2 and TRBJ1-3; weak D call: TRBD1 (5 bases). This CDR3 comprises 18 residues. Germline CDR1 and CDR2: SGHTA and FQGNSA. V was trimmed by 1 base and J by 0 bases, leaving 16 bases between them. CDR3 sequence reads: CASSLEGTGGSSGNTIYF. As DNA, the CDR3 is TGTGCCAGCAGCTTAGAAGGGACGGGGGGGAGCTCTGGAAACACCATATATTTT. The full variable domain, in which reference TRBV7-2 and TRBJ1-3 provide the parts outside the CDR3, is GAGVSQSPSNKVTEKGKDVELRCDPISGHTALYWYRQSLGQGLEFLIYFQGNSAPDKSGLPSDRFSAERTGGSVSTLTIQRTQQEDSAVYLCASSLEGTGGSSGNTIYFGEGSWLTVV.

The chain links TRBV11-3 to TRBJ2-7; 11 bases agree with TRBD1. The germline gives CDR1 SGHNT, CDR2 YENEEA. V gave up 0 bases and J gave up 4 bases; unmatched junction bases: 2. This CDR3 has 15 residues. The CDR3 sequence is CASSLDRDRGYEQYF. For the CDR3, the DNA is TGTGCCAGCAGCTTAGACCGGGACAGGGGGTACGAGCAGTACTTC.

The chain recombines TRBV7-2 with TRBJ1-2, with D maybe TRBD1 (6 bases). This CDR3 is built from 13 residues. Germline CDR1 reads SGHTA; CDR2 reads FQGNSA. With 5 bases removed from V and 4 bases from J, the gap between germline ends came to 11 bases. The CDR3 sequence: CASSEQGFYGYTF. CDR3 sequence (DNA): TGTGCCAGCAGCGAACAGGGTTTCTATGGCTACACCTTC. The variable domain in full, with the rest retrieved from reference TRBV7-2 and TRBJ1-2, is GAGVSQSPSNKVTEKGKDVELRCDPISGHTALYWYRQSLGQGLEFLIYFQGNSAPDKSGLPSDRFSAERTGGSVSTLTIQRTQQEDSAVYLCASSEQGFYGYTFGSGTRLTVV.

The rearrangement uses TRBV29-1 and TRBJ1-6; the D gene is possibly TRBD1 (5 bases). V lost 6 bases, J lost 8 bases, and 14 bases lay in between. Germline lookup yields CDR1 SQVTM and CDR2 ANQGSEA. This CDR3 contains 13 residues. The chain's CDR3 is CSVGGGVDSPLHF. Here the CDR3 DNA reads TGCAGCGTGGGGGGGGGAGTCGATTCACCCCTCCACTTT.